Listed here is a single T cell receptor beta chain. The sample originates from a study of CD8+ T cells in alopecia areata. The germline V gene encodes CDR1 SNHLY and CDR2 FYNNEI. Germline trimming cut 8 bases from V and 13 bases from J; bases unmatched to any gene: 4. The CDR3 covers 11 residues. Sequencing templates came from extracted RNA that was reverse transcribed into cDNA. TCRdb's copy holds only in-frame clones and misses some; the assay was immunoSEQ multiplex PCR. The table lists over 25,000 clones, about 80% of them singletons, with around 19% in the top ten. Input material: NKG2D-low CD8+ T cells sorted from blood. The V and J genes are TRBV2 and TRBJ2-7; 14 bases align to TRBD2. The TCR originated in a human donor with alopecia areata. The CDR3, as DNA: TGTGCCAGCGGACTAGCGGGAGGTTCCTACTTC. Translation gives CASGLAGGSYF.